Below are 3 T cell receptor beta chains sequenced from a single sample in a study of blood T cell repertoires in COVID-19. Repertoires were generated with immunoSEQ multiplex PCR, while TCRdb's copy carries only in-frame clones and drops some. The sample records 200,000 to 250,000 clones, 88% being singletons. Sequencing was carried out using peripheral blood. Every receptor here comes from a man aged 18 to 30 with active or convalescent COVID-19.

In regard to this clone: Other DNA sequences in this sample translate to the same CDR3. The chain uses TRBV30 and TRBJ2-3, with 12 bases aligning to TRBD2. The germline V gene has CDR1 GTSNPN and CDR2 SVGIG (reference sequence). The CDR3 length is 14 residues. V lost 4 bases, J lost 5 bases, and 4 bases stayed unmatched. CDR3 bases: TGTGCCTGGACTAGCGGGAGGGGGAAAGATACGCAGTATTTT. Its protein product is CAWTSGRGKDTQYF.

The V call is TRBV28, the J call TRBJ1-1, with 7 bases fitting TRBD1. This CDR3 contains 14 residues. Trimming at V came to 4 bases and at J to 5 bases, leaving 7 bases not matched to a gene. Germline CDR1 is MDHEN and CDR2 is SYDVKM. The CDR3 sequence: CASSSTGLATEAFF. CDR3 nucleotide sequence: TGTGCCAGCAGTTCGACAGGGCTTGCGACTGAAGCTTTCTTT.

The genes are TRBV30 and TRBJ2-5, with D maybe TRBD1 (6 bases). Trimming took 3 bases from V and 4 from J, leaving 21 bases between them. CDR1 and CDR2 (germline): GTSNPN, SVGIG (reference sequence). The CDR3 covers 16 residues. The DNA of the CDR3 is TGTGCCTGGAGCGTTAGAACAGGGATTCGCGGAGAGACCCAGTACTTC. As protein: CAWSVRTGIRGETQYF.